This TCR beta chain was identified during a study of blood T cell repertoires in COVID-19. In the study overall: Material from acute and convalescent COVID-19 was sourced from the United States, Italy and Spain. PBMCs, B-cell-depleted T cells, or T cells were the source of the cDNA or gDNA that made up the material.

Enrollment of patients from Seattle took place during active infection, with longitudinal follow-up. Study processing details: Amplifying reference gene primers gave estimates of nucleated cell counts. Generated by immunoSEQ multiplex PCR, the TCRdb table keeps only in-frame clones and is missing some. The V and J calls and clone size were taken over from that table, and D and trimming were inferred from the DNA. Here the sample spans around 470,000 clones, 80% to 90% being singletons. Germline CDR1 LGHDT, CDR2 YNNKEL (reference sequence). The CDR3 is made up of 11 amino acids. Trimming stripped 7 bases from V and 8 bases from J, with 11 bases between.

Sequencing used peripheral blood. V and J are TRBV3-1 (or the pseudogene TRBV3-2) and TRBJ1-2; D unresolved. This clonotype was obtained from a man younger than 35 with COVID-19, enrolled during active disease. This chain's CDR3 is CASTEGRGYTF. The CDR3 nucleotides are TGTGCCAGCACTGAGGGTCGGGGCTACACCTTC.